The 7 T cell receptor beta chains listed next were all sequenced from one sample in a study of T cells in Graves' hyperthyroidism and ophthalmopathy (dated by TCRdb to between 2019 and 2020). Library preparation employed multiplex PCR. The sequencer was an Illumina HiSeq 2000. TCR beta CDR3 regions were amplified from RNA transcripts. A first-round RT-PCR of the TCR CDR3 used the HTBI primer set with the Qiagen OneStep RT-PCR kit. TCRdb applied fastp at Q25 and MiXCR to the public reads, then kept only in-frame beta chains. Each CDR3 protein appears once, grouped with its most common genes and DNA. This sample is represented by 150,000 to 200,000 distinct CDR3 sequences; 8% to 9.5% of them were singletons. Approximately 20% of the sample is in the top ten clones. Sample: blood. These receptors originate from a woman younger than 30 with Graves' hyperthyroidism that later progressed to Graves' ophthalmopathy.

In its sample, this clonotype was seen many times. V usage is TRBV29-1 and J usage is TRBJ1-1; D remains unclear. The CDR3 spans 18 residues. Looked up from germline, CDR1 is SQVTM and CDR2 is ANQGSEA. The V and J ends lost 5 bases and 3 bases respectively, with 28 bases between them. CDR3 region: CSVTGWAERWPMDTEAFF. For the CDR3, the DNA is TGCAGCGTTACGGGGTGGGCCGAAAGGTGGCCGATGGACACTGAAGCTTTCTTT.

In this sample, this clonotype turned up many times. DNA of the CDR3: TGTGCCAGCAGCTTATGGCGGGGAGCCGGGGAGCTGTTTTTT. Translating gives CASSLWRGAGELFF. The chain joins TRBV11-3 to TRBJ2-2; D may be TRBD2 (6 bases). The V end lost 2 bases, the J end lost 6 bases, and 10 bases lay between the germline ends. Germline values: CDR1 SGHNT, CDR2 YENEEA. The CDR3 is made up of 14 amino acids. Full variable domain (rest looked up from reference TRBV11-3 and TRBJ2-2): EAGVVQSPRYKIIEKKQPVAFWCNPISGHNTLYWYLQNLGQGPELLIRYENEEAVDDSQLPKDRFSAERLKGVDSTLKIQPAELGDSAVYLCASSLWRGAGELFFGEGSRLTVL.

This clonotype was counted many times. The genes are TRBV9 and TRBJ1-2; weak D call: TRBD1 (6 bases). The V gene's germline CDR1 is SGDLS and CDR2 YYNGEE. Trimming shortened V by 3 bases and J by 6 bases, and 15 bases separated the two germline ends. The CDR3 extends over 14 amino acids. CDR3 DNA: TGTGCCAGCAGCGCGGGCCCAAGGGGGAATGGCTACACCTTC. This encodes CASSAGPRGNGYTF.

The V and J genes are TRBV4-1 and TRBJ1-2, with D maybe TRBD1 (5 bases). The germline gives CDR1 MGHRA, CDR2 YSYEKL. V gave up 1 base and J gave up 6 bases, with 9 bases separating them. The CDR3 has 13 amino acids. This chain's CDR3 is CASSQVGDDGYTF. The CDR3 bases are TGCGCCAGCAGCCAAGTAGGGGATGATGGCTACACCTTC.

This clonotype has a count of ten or more. V is TRBV9 and J is TRBJ2-5; a weak D match, TRBD2 (6 bases). The CDR3 contains 12 residues. Germline V gene data show CDR1 as SGDLS and CDR2 as YYNGEE. V was clipped by 3 bases and J by 7 bases, with 10 bases between them. Here the CDR3 DNA reads TGTGCCAGCAGCGGGGACTTCAGGACCCAGTACTTC. Translation: CASSGDFRTQYF.

This clonotype was detected ten times or more. The chain employs TRBV11-2 and TRBJ2-1; 10 positions agree with TRBD1. CDR3 length: 14 residues. V shed 5 bases and J 12 bases; nucleotides not matched to a gene: 10. The germline V gene has CDR1 SGHAT and CDR2 FQNNGV. CDR3 protein: CASSRTGTGDGQFF. DNA of the CDR3: TGTGCCAGCAGCCGTACCGGGACAGGGGATGGGCAGTTCTTC.

The table lists this clonotype with many counts. This chain connects TRBV12-3 or TRBV12-4 to TRBJ2-3, with 7 nucleotides matching TRBD2. The CDR3 is made up of 16 amino acids. V was pared by 3 bases and J by 4 bases, with 10 bases of the junction left unmatched. The CDR3 DNA reads as TGTGCCAGCAGTTTCCGAAGACTAGCCGAAGCAGATACGCAGTATTTT. It codes for CASSFRRLAEADTQYF.